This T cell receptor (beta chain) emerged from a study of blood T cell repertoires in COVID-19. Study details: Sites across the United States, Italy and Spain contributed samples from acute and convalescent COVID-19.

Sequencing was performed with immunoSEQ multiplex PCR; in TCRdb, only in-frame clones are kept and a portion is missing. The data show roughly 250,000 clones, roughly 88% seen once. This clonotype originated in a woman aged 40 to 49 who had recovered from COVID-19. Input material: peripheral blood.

CDR3 region: CSAGQNTGELFF. CDR3 bases: TGCAGCGCGGGACAGAACACCGGGGAGCTGTTTTTT. The chain uses TRBV29-1 and TRBJ2-2, with D maybe TRBD1 (6 bases). This CDR3 contains 12 residues. V was shortened by 7 bases and J by 1 base, with 7 bases between the two germline ends. CDR1 is SQVTM and CDR2 is ANQGSEA in the germline V gene.